The 29 T cell receptor beta chains presented below share a single source sample, sequenced in a study of blood T cell repertoires in COVID-19. Method: immunoSEQ multiplex PCR; TCRdb's copy keeps in-frame clones and lacks some. Here the sample spans more than 20,000 clones, roughly 80% being singletons. The sequenced sample consisted of peripheral blood. These receptors all come from a man aged 45-65 years with active or convalescent COVID-19.

The chain joins TRBV15 to TRBJ2-7; possibly TRBD1 for D (6 bases). V dropped 5 bases and J dropped 6 bases, with 17 bases sitting between them. Germline V CDR1 and CDR2: LNHNV, YYDKDF (reference sequence). This CDR3 comprises 14 residues. CDR3 sequence reads: CATSEPGQPSEQYF. The CDR3 DNA follows: TGTGCCACCAGCGAGCCGGGACAACCTTCCGAGCAGTACTTC.

V gene TRBV19 combines with J gene TRBJ1-1, with 7 bases identical to TRBD1. Germline CDR1 and CDR2: LNHDA and SQIVND (reference sequence). This CDR3 contains 11 residues. Unmatched junction bases numbered 7, after V lost 10 bases and J lost 8 bases. CDR3 sequence reads: CATTKGAEAFF. DNA for the CDR3: TGTGCCACTACGAAGGGGGCGGAAGCTTTCTTT.

This clone is deemed medium-sized. CDR3 residues: CASSYVQNTEAFF. In nucleotides, the CDR3 is TGTGCCAGCAGTTACGTCCAGAACACTGAAGCTTTCTTT. The gene calls are TRBV6-6 and TRBJ1-1; D gene ambiguous. V was shortened by 2 bases and J by 1 base, with 5 bases between the two germline ends. The V gene's germline CDR1 is MNHNY and CDR2 SVGAGI (reference sequence). This CDR3 is built from 13 residues.

This chain connects TRBV4-2 to TRBJ1-6, with D maybe TRBD1 (6 bases). Germline V gene data show CDR1 as LGHNA and CDR2 as YNFKEQ. This CDR3 spans 16 amino acids. V was shortened by 3 bases and J by 11 bases, with 20 bases between the two germline ends. CDR3 sequence: CASSHFSGQSHTPLHF. CDR3 sequence (DNA): TGTGCCAGCAGCCACTTTTCGGGACAAAGTCATACACCCCTCCACTTT.

Only one count was recorded for this clone. This chain uses TRBV5-1 with TRBJ2-6; TRBD2 agrees at 7 bases. The junction had 7 bases not matched to a gene; V was cut back by 4 bases and J by 3 bases. The CDR3 consists of 16 residues. Germline CDR1 reads SGHRS; CDR2 reads YFSETQ. The CDR3 protein is CASSRRDYGGANVLTF. In nucleotides, the CDR3 is TGCGCCAGCAGCCGCCGGGACTACGGTGGGGCCAACGTCCTGACTTTC.

This sequence joins TRBV2 and TRBJ2-1; D remains ambiguous. The V and J ends lost 8 bases and 9 bases respectively, with 17 bases between them. CDR3 length: 13 residues. Germline CDR1 is SNHLY and CDR2 is FYNNEI. The CDR3 nucleotides are TGTGCCAGCCTCCAGGTCCTCGGTGGTGAGCAGTTCTTC. Protein sequence: CASLQVLGGEQFF.

This sequence joins TRBV15 and TRBJ2-1; 10 bases are a match to TRBD1. Germline V gives CDR1 LNHNV, CDR2 YYDKDF (reference sequence). The CDR3 loop spans 14 amino acids. The V gene end was trimmed by 4 bases and the J gene end by 7 bases; junction bases not matched to a gene: 4. As DNA, the CDR3 is TGTGCCACCAGCAAAGACAGGGGGCGAAATGAGCAGTTCTTC. It is translated as CATSKDRGRNEQFF.

CDR3 sequence: CAISESTGTGELFF. CDR3 coding DNA: TGTGCCATCAGTGAGTCGACGGGAACCGGGGAGCTGTTTTTT. The rearrangement links TRBV10-3 to TRBJ2-2; D perhaps matches TRBD2 (5 bases). In germline, CDR1 is ENHRY, CDR2 SYGVKD. V was pared by 0 bases and J by 5 bases, with 7 bases between. The CDR3 has 14 residues.

The genes are TRBV28 and TRBJ2-7; D may be TRBD2 (7 bases). CDR3 length equals 15 residues. The germline V gene encodes CDR1 MDHEN and CDR2 SYDVKM. Deletions cut 6 bases from V and 2 bases from J, with 17 bases between. DNA of the CDR3: TGTGCCAGCAGCCCTAGGGGGGGCCAGACCTACGAGCAGTACTTC. This gives the protein CASSPRGGQTYEQYF.

The chain links TRBV19 to TRBJ2-7, with a tentative D call TRBD1 (6 bases). V shed 5 bases and J shed 1 base, with 12 bases lying between them. The CDR3 has 14 amino acids. The germline V gene has CDR1 LNHDA and CDR2 SQIVND (reference sequence). The CDR3 region is CASSARDNSYEQYF. The CDR3 DNA sequence: TGTGCCAGTAGTGCTCGGGACAATTCCTACGAGCAGTACTTC.

This clone was detected a few times. The chain links TRBV6-5 to TRBJ1-1; D is undetermined. V was pared by 4 bases and J by 0 bases, with 12 bases between. CDR1 is MNHEY and CDR2 is SVGAGI in the germline V gene. The CDR3 is 15 residues long. The CDR3 coding sequence is TGTGCCAGCAGTTCCGGTCGACTCCTGAACACTGAAGCTTTCTTT. It yields the protein CASSSGRLLNTEAFF.

The rearrangement links TRBV15 to TRBJ1-3; D is possibly TRBD1 (5 bases). Germline-derived CDR1 and CDR2 are LNHNV and YYDKDF (reference sequence). This CDR3 has 15 residues. V was trimmed by 4 bases and J by 1 base, leaving 11 bases between them. The DNA of the CDR3 is TGTGCCACCAGCACTAATCAGGGTTCTGGAAACACCATATATTTT. Amino acids: CATSTNQGSGNTIYF.

This CDR3 is CASSFLQGYQPQHF. Written as DNA, the CDR3 is TGTGCCAGCAGTTTTCTACAGGGATATCAGCCCCAGCATTTT. V usage is TRBV28 and J usage is TRBJ1-5; perhaps TRBD1 as D (6 bases). Between the trimmed V and J ends, which lost 3 bases and 5 bases, there was a span of 11 bases. The CDR3 has 14 residues. CDR1 and CDR2 from the germline V gene are MDHEN and SYDVKM.

The chain is built from TRBV28 and TRBJ1-1; tentatively, D is TRBD1 (6 bases). Germline values: CDR1 MDHEN, CDR2 SYDVKM. The CDR3 runs to 15 residues. The ends were cut back, 6 bases at V and 3 bases at J, with 17 bases in the middle. CDR3 in amino acids: CASRFRTDLYTEAFF. DNA of the CDR3: TGTGCCAGCAGATTCAGGACAGACCTCTACACTGAAGCTTTCTTT.

This chain links TRBV6-5 with TRBJ2-1, with D maybe TRBD2 (5 bases). V lost 6 bases to trimming and J lost 7 bases, with 10 bases between them. CDR3 length: 12 residues. The V gene's germline CDR1 is MNHEY and CDR2 SVGAGI. The DNA of the CDR3 is TGTGCCAGCAGCCTCCGAGGGAATGAGCAGTTCTTC. Its translation is CASSLRGNEQFF.

V is TRBV4-1 and J is TRBJ2-1; maybe TRBD2 (5 bases). Germline V gives CDR1 MGHRA, CDR2 YSYEKL. Trimming shortened V by 1 base and J by 4 bases, and 14 bases separated the two germline ends. The CDR3 spans 16 residues. CDR3 amino acids: CASSQAWENAYNEQFF. As DNA, the CDR3 is TGCGCCAGCAGCCAAGCGTGGGAGAATGCTTACAATGAGCAGTTCTTC.

The rearrangement joins TRBV19 to TRBJ2-3, with D perhaps matching TRBD1 (6 bases). CDR1 LNHDA and CDR2 SQIVND come from the germline V gene (reference sequence). V was shortened by 6 bases and J by 1 base, with 11 bases between the two germline ends. The CDR3 extends over 14 amino acids. In DNA, the CDR3 is TGTGCCAGTAGGGAAGGGGGTGGCACAGATACGCAGTATTTT. Amino acid sequence: CASREGGGTDTQYF.

The chain links TRBV28 to TRBJ2-2; 8 bases match TRBD2. V lost 3 bases and J lost 4; bases outside the gene matches: 10. The CDR3 loop spans 17 amino acids. Germline V gene data show CDR1 as MDHEN and CDR2 as SYDVKM. This CDR3 reads CASSFLRGASITGELFF. In nucleotides, the CDR3 is TGTGCCAGCAGTTTTCTGCGGGGGGCCTCGATCACCGGGGAGCTGTTTTTT.

V is TRBV28 and J is TRBJ2-7; the match to TRBD2 covers 7 bases. This CDR3 has 12 residues. Germline V lookup: CDR1 MDHEN, CDR2 SYDVKM. The V gene end was trimmed by 6 bases and the J gene end by 4 bases; junction bases not matched to a gene: 3. Written as DNA, the CDR3 is TGTGCCAGCAGGGGGAGGGGATACGAGCAGTACTTC. Translation gives CASRGRGYEQYF.

V usage is TRBV3-1 (or the pseudogene TRBV3-2) and J usage is TRBJ1-6; D remains unclear. This CDR3 is built from 13 residues. V was clipped by 4 bases and J by 14 bases, with 15 bases between them. From germline, CDR1 is LGHDT and CDR2 YNNKEL (reference sequence). The CDR3: CASSPPPPSALHF. The CDR3 bases are TGTGCCAGCAGCCCTCCTCCTCCCTCGGCCCTCCACTTT.

V usage is TRBV7-9 and J usage is TRBJ2-5, with TRBD2 identical over 9 bases. V dropped 6 bases and J dropped 3; count of bases not matched to a gene: 8. From germline, CDR1 is SEHNR and CDR2 FQNEAQ (reference sequence). The CDR3 runs to 15 residues. DNA for the CDR3: TGTGCCAGCAGTTATAGCGGGGGCTGGGAAGAGACCCAGTACTTC. Protein sequence: CASSYSGGWEETQYF.

V usage is TRBV12-3 or TRBV12-4 and J usage is TRBJ1-4; TRBD1 agrees at 11 bases. The CDR3 extends over 13 amino acids. V shed 8 bases, J shed 8 bases, and the junction held 4 bases outside the gene matches. CDR3 DNA sequence: TGTGCCAGCGGGTGGACAGGGGGCGAAAAACTGTTTTTT. Its translation is CASGWTGGEKLFF.

V and J are TRBV5-6 and TRBJ2-5; D is possibly TRBD1 (5 bases). Germline CDR1 and CDR2: SGHDT and YYEEEE. With 4 bases removed from V and 3 bases from J, the gap between germline ends came to 10 bases. The CDR3 sequence is 13 residues long. DNA for the CDR3: TGTGCCAGCAGCACAGGTGTGAAAGAGACCCAGTACTTC. Translation gives CASSTGVKETQYF.

This chain joins TRBV28 and TRBJ2-1; 9 nucleotides match TRBD1. CDR3 length: 15 residues. Germline V gene sequence: CDR1 MDHEN, CDR2 SYDVKM. V shed 5 bases, J shed 6 bases, and the junction held 8 bases outside the gene matches. DNA for the CDR3: TGTGCCAGCAGTCCACAGGGACAGGGACTCAATGAGCAGTTCTTC. This translates into CASSPQGQGLNEQFF.

The V call is TRBV29-1, the J call TRBJ2-7; a weak D match, TRBD2 (6 bases). CDR1 is SQVTM, CDR2 ANQGSEA, per germline. CDR3 size: 11 residues. V dropped 4 bases and J dropped 4 bases, with 8 bases sitting between them. CDR3 in amino acids: CSVGGRYEQYF. DNA for the CDR3: TGCAGCGTTGGTGGGAGGTACGAGCAGTACTTC.

The gene calls are TRBV7-2 and TRBJ2-5; a weak D match, TRBD2 (7 bases). The CDR3 consists of 16 residues. CDR1 SGHTA and CDR2 FQGNSA come from the germline V gene. V lost 5 bases to trimming and J lost 2 bases, with 18 bases between them. CDR3 DNA sequence: TGTGCCAGCAGCCTCGCAGGGAGGGGGTATCAAGAGACCCAGTACTTC. Amino acids: CASSLAGRGYQETQYF.

This sequence joins TRBV11-3 and TRBJ2-1; D might be TRBD1 (6 bases). Between the trimmed V and J ends, which lost 1 base and 12 bases, there was a span of 13 bases. Per germline, CDR1 SGHNT and CDR2 YENEEA. The CDR3 is 13 amino acids. CDR3 amino acids: CASSLVKGGMQFF. CDR3 DNA sequence: TGTGCCAGCAGCTTAGTAAAAGGGGGTATGCAGTTCTTC.

This chain uses TRBV29-1 with TRBJ1-1; 9 nucleotides match TRBD1. The CDR3 runs 12 residues. After removal of 7 bases from V and 4 bases from J, the junction contained 4 bases not matched to a gene. Per germline, CDR1 SQVTM and CDR2 ANQGSEA. CDR3 in DNA: TGCAGCGCACGGACAGGGGTCACTGAAGCTTTCTTT. Its translation is CSARTGVTEAFF.

This chain uses TRBV13 with TRBJ1-3; TRBD1 is a possible D gene (6 bases). From germline, CDR1 is PRHDT and CDR2 FYEKMQ (reference sequence). The CDR3 spans 14 residues. The V end lost 5 bases, the J end lost 2 bases, and 10 bases lay between the germline ends. DNA for the CDR3: TGTGCCAGCAGCCCCCGGACAGCTGGAAACACCATATATTTT. Its protein is CASSPRTAGNTIYF.